This TCR beta chain derives from a study of vaccination effects on CD4 cells after COVID-19. As for the study in general: Either the mRNA-1273 or the BNT162b2 vaccine was given to participants as two doses. Findings and caveats of the study: Late in the post-vaccination period, infection-induced and vaccine-induced clones underwent marked clonal contraction. The study got few convalescent patients and did not collect any early post-infection timepoints.

Here immunoSEQ multiplex PCR was the method, and the copy in TCRdb shows in-frame clones only, minus some. The table includes under 80,000 clones, 60% to 85% detected once. The CDR3 runs 14 residues. V lost 2 bases and J lost 9, with 14 bases in between. CDR1 SGHAT and CDR2 FQDESV come from the germline V gene (reference sequence). Ahead of sequencing, the ViraFEST assay grew antigen-specific CD4+ T cells using viral peptide pools. Around day 10 of culture, CD4+ T cells were separated out. Nobody among the vaccine recipients had prior SARS-CoV-2 infection (nucleocapsid antibodies were negative). IL-2 medium supplanted half the medium on days 3 and 7. This clone was observed once. Its antigen is not known.

This TCR was recovered from a human donor who received a COVID-19 vaccine. The sequencing used CD4+ T cells from PBMCs cultured with SARS-CoV-2 spike peptides, collected before COVID-19 vaccination. The chain recombines TRBV11-1 with TRBJ2-1; no firm D call. The CDR3 loop reads CASSLSPRIGEQFF. The CDR3 region has the DNA TGTGCCAGCAGCTTAAGTCCTAGAATCGGTGAGCAGTTCTTC.